This T cell receptor (beta chain) was captured in a study of cytomegalovirus exposure and HLA in healthy donors. PCR was performed using 60 Vbeta and 13 Jbeta primers. Here immunoSEQ multiplex PCR was the method, and the copy in TCRdb shows in-frame clones only, minus some. The sample consists of 200,000 or so clones, over 75% of them appearing once. Looked up from germline, CDR1 is MDHEN and CDR2 is SYDVKM. V was shortened by 6 bases and J by 8 bases, with 11 bases between the two germline ends. The CDR3 covers 12 residues. To note about this clone: Its cognate antigen is unknown.

Notes on the study in general: One variant, a missense change in DCLRE1C, was linked in a later analysis to TCR beta V- and J-gene trimming.

Sequencing input: PBMCs. This chain links TRBV28 with TRBJ1-5; D not certain. This receptor was identified in a woman between 25 and 40 years old in good health and CMV-seronegative. The CDR3 DNA follows: TGTGCCAGCAGACTTTACGGGAAGCCCCAGCATTTT. Its translation is CASRLYGKPQHF.